This TCR beta chain was identified in a study of T cell repertoires in cytomegalovirus infection. On the study more broadly: HLA-B-restricted CMV epitopes that are well studied were used alongside recently identified HLA-C-restricted ones. Study-wide findings and caveats: In two of eight donors, the top clonotype was HLA-C-restricted CMV-specific. There were carriers of CMV plus the relevant HLA, and cumulative public TCR beta family frequency identified them.

The CDR3 extends over 14 amino acids. V dropped 3 bases and J dropped 3 bases, with 12 bases sitting between them. The germline CDR1 and CDR2 sequences are DFQATT and SNEGSKA (reference sequence). Of note for this clonotype: Antigen unknown.

In TCRdb, the reads were re-called with MiXCR into one record per CDR3 protein. The table records some 500,000 distinct CDR3 sequences, around 40% of them present only once. The specimen was cultured PBMCs, collected from culture after CMV antigen stimulation. The chain joins TRBV20-1 to TRBJ2-4; D perhaps matches TRBD1 (6 bases). The TCR originated in a human donor in good health (CMV status not recorded). Some clones in this sample may be carry-over from other donors' samples. CDR3 loop: CSASRGRGKNIQYF. Here the CDR3 DNA reads TGCAGTGCTAGCAGGGGCCGGGGCAAAAACATTCAGTACTTC.